The T cell receptor (beta chain) under discussion was sequenced for a study of response to subunit inactivated influenza vaccine. Of note for this clonotype: Its antigen is as yet unknown.

Study conclusions and caveats: Few new T cells, the authors suggested, are recruited by each seasonal influenza vaccination.

From the RT-PCR reads, TCRdb called clonotypes with MiXCR, one entry per CDR3 protein. The repertoire consists of 400,000 to 550,000 distinct CDR3 sequences, with 25% occurring once and the leading ten covering around 2%. Germline CDR1 reads SGHAT; CDR2 reads FQNNGV. The CDR3 has 16 amino acids. The ends lost 5 bases at V and 6 bases at J; junction bases unmatched: 11. The source is a man aged 45 to 65 who received an inactivated influenza vaccine. Sequencing used CD4+ T cells sorted from PBMCs, obtained roughly 5 days after vaccination. The chain uses TRBV11-2 and TRBJ2-1, with 9 positions matching TRBD2. CDR3 sequence (DNA): TGTGCCAGCAGCCAGCGCCTAGCGGGATCAGGCAATGAGCAGTTCTTC. Translating it yields CASSQRLAGSGNEQFF.